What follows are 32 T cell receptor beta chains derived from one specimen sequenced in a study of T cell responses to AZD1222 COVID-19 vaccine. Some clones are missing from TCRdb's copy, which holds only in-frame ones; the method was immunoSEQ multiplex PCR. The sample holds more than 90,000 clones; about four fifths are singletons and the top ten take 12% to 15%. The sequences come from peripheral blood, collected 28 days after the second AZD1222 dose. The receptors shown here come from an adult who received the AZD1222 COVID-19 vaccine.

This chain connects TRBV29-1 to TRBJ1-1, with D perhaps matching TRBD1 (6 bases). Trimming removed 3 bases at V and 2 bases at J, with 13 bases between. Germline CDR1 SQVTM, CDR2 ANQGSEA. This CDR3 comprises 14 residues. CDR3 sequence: CSVDPGARNTEAFF. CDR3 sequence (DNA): TGCAGCGTTGACCCGGGGGCGCGTAACACTGAAGCTTTCTTT.

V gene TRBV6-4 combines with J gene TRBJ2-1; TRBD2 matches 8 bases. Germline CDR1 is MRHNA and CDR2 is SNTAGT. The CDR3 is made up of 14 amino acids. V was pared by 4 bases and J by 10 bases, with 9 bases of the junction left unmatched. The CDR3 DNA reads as TGTGCCAGCAGTGCCACGGGGGGGCTAGGCGAGCAGTTCTTC. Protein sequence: CASSATGGLGEQFF.

This CDR3 reads CASSLFTDDTEAFF. DNA of the CDR3: TGTGCCAGCAGCTTATTCACTGACGACACTGAAGCTTTCTTT. V gene TRBV3-1 (or the pseudogene TRBV3-2) combines with J gene TRBJ1-1; D not certain. The V and J ends lost 5 bases and 3 bases respectively, with 13 bases between them. CDR1 LGHDT and CDR2 YNNKEL come from the germline V gene (reference sequence). The CDR3 loop spans 14 amino acids.

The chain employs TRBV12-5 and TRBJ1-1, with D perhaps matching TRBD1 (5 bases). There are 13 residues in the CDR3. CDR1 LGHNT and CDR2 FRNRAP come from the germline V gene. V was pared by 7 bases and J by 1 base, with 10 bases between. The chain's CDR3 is CASVPQGNTEAFF. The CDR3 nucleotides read TGTGCTAGTGTTCCTCAGGGGAACACTGAAGCTTTCTTT.

The CDR3 loop reads CASRPGGGGNIQYF. In DNA form, the CDR3 reads TGTGCCAGCAGACCCGGCGGGGGGGGAAACATTCAGTACTTC. This sequence joins TRBV6-5 and TRBJ2-4, with 9 bases that match TRBD2. This CDR3 comprises 14 residues. The V gene's germline CDR1 is MNHEY and CDR2 SVGAGI. Trimming removed 6 bases from V and 6 bases from J; junction bases left unmatched: 6.

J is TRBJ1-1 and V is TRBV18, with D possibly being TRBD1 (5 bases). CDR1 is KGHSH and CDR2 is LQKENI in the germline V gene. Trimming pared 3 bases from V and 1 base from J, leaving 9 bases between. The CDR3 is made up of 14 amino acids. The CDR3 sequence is CASSPSQGNTEAFF. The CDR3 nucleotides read TGTGCCAGCTCACCTTCGCAGGGGAACACTGAAGCTTTCTTT.

The CDR3 DNA reads as TGTGCCAGCAGTCCGACAGGGGTCGACACCATATATTTT. This sequence encodes CASSPTGVDTIYF. The chain carries TRBV7-9 and TRBJ1-3; 8 nucleotides match TRBD1. V was clipped by 6 bases and J by 8 bases; unmatched bases: 6. Per the germline V gene, CDR1 is SEHNR and CDR2 is FQNEAQ (reference sequence). The length of the CDR3 is 13 residues.

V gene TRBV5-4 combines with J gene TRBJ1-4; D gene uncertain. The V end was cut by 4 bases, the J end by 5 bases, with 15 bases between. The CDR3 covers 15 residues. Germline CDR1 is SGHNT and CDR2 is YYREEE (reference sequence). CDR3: CASSRARAENEKLFF. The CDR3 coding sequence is TGTGCCAGCAGCCGGGCGCGGGCTGAAAATGAAAAACTGTTTTTT.

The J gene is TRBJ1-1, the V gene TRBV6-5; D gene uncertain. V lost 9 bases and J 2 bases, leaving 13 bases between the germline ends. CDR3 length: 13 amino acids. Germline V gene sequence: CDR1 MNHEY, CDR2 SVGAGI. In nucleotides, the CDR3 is TGTGCCAGTTTAGTAGATTTCAACACTGAAGCTTTCTTT. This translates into CASLVDFNTEAFF.

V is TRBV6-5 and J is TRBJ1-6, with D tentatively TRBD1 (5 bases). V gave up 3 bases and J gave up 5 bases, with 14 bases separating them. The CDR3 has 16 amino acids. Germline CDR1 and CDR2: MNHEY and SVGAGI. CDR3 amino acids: CASSYMPGPNNSPLHF. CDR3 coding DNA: TGTGCCAGCAGTTATATGCCAGGGCCAAATAATTCACCCCTCCACTTT.

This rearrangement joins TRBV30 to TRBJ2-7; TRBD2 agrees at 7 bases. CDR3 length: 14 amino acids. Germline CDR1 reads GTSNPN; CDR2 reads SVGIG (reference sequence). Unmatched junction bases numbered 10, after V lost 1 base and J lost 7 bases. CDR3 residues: CAWSAGTTFGEQYF. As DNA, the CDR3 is TGTGCCTGGAGTGCGGGGACTACTTTCGGAGAGCAGTACTTC.

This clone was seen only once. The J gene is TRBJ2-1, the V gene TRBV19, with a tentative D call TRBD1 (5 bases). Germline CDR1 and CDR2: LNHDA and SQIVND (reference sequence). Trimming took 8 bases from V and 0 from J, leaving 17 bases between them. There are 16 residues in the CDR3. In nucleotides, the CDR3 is TGTGCCAGTTGTGGGGCCCCGCAAAGCTCCTACAATGAGCAGTTCTTC. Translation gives CASCGAPQSSYNEQFF.

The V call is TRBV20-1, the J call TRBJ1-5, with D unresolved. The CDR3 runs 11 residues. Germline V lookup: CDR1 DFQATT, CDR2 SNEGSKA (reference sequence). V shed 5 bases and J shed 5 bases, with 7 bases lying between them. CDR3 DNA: TGCAGTGCTCAGAGGGATCAGCCCCAGCATTTT. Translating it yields CSAQRDQPQHF.

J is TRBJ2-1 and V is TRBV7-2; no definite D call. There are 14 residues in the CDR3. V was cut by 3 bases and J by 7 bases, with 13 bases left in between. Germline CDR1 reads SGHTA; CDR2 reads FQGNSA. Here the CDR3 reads CASSFGLALNEQFF. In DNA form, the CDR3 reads TGTGCCAGCAGCTTTGGATTAGCCCTAAATGAGCAGTTCTTC.

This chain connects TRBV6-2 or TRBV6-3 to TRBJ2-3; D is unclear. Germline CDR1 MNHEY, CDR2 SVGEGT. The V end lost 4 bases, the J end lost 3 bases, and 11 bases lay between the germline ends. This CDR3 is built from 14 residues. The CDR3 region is CASSSLGVTDTQYF. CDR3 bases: TGTGCCAGCAGTTCATTAGGAGTAACAGATACGCAGTATTTT.

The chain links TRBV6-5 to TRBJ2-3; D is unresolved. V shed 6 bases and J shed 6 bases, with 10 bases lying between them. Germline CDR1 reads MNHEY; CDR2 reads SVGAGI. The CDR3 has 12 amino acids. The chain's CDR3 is CASSPTRDTQYF. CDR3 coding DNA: TGTGCCAGCAGCCCGACACGGGATACGCAGTATTTT.

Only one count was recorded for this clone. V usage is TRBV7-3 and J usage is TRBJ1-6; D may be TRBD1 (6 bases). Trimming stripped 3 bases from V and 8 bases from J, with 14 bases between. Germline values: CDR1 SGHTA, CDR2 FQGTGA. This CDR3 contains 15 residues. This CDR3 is CASSFKSGVDSPLHF. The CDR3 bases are TGTGCCAGCAGCTTTAAATCAGGGGTGGATTCACCCCTCCACTTT.

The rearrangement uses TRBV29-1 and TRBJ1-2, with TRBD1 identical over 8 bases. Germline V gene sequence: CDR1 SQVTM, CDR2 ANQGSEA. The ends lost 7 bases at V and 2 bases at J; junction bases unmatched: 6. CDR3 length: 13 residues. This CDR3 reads CSARQGSNYGYTF. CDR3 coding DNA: TGCAGCGCAAGACAGGGGTCCAACTATGGCTACACCTTC.

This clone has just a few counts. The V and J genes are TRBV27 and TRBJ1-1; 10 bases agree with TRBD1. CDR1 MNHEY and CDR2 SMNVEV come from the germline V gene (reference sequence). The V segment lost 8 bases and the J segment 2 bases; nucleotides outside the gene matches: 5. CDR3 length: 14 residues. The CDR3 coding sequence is TGTGCCAGCTCCGACAGGGGGCGAAACACTGAAGCTTTCTTT. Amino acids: CASSDRGRNTEAFF.

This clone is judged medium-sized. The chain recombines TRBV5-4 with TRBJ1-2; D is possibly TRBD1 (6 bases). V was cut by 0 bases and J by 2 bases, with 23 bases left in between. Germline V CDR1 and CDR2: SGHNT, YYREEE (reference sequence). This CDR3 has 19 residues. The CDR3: CASSLGVASSAGTNYGYTF. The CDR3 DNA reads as TGTGCCAGCAGCTTGGGTGTAGCGTCATCCGCTGGGACAAACTATGGCTACACCTTC.

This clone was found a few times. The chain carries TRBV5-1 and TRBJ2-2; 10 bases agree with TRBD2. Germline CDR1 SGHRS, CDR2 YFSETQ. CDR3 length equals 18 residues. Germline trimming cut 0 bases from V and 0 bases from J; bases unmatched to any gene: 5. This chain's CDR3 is CASSLVASGGPNTGELFF. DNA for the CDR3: TGCGCCAGCAGCTTGGTGGCTAGCGGGGGACCGAACACCGGGGAGCTGTTTTTT.

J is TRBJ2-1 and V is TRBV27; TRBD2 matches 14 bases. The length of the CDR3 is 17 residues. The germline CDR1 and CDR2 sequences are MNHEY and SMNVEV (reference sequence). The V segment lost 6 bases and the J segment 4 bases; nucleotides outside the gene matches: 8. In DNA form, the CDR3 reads TGTGCCAGCAGGCTAGGACTAGCGGGAGGTACATACAATGAGCAGTTCTTC. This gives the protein CASRLGLAGGTYNEQFF.

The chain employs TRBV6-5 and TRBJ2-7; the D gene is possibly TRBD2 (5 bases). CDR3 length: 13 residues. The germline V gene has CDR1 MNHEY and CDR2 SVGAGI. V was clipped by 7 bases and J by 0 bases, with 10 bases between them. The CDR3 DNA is TGTGCCAGCACGACGGGGAGCTCCTACGAGCAGTACTTC. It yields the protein CASTTGSSYEQYF.

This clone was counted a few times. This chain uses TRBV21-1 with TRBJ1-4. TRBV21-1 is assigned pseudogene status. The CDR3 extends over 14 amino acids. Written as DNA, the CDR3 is TGTGCCAGCAGCAAAGCTATGAGCTGCCAAAAACTGTTTTTT. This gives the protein CASSKAMSCQKLFF.

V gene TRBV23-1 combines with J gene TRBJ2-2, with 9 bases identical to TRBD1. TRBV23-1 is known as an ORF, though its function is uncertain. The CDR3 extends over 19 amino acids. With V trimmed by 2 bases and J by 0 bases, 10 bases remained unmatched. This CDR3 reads CASSQPIDRGGSNTGELFF. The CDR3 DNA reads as TGCGCCAGCAGTCAACCTATAGACAGGGGGGGTTCGAACACCGGGGAGCTGTTTTTT.

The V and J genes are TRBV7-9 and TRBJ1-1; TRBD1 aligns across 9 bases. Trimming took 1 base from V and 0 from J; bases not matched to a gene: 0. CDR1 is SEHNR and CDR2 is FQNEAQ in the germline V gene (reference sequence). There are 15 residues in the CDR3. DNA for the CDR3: TGTGCCAGCAGCTTAGGGACAGGGGTGAACACTGAAGCTTTCTTT. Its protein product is CASSLGTGVNTEAFF. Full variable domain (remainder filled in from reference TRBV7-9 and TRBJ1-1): DTGVSQNPRHKITKRGQNVTFRCDPISEHNRLYWYRQTLGQGPEFLTYFQNEAQLEKSRLLSDRFSAERPKGSFSTLEIQRTEQGDSAMYLCASSLGTGVNTEAFFGQGTRLTVV.

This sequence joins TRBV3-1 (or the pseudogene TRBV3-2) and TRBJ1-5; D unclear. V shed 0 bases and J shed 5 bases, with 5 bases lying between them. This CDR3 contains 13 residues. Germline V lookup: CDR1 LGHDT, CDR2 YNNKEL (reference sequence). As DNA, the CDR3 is TGTGCCAGCAGCCAAGATACCTATCAGCCCCAGCATTTT. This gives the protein CASSQDTYQPQHF.

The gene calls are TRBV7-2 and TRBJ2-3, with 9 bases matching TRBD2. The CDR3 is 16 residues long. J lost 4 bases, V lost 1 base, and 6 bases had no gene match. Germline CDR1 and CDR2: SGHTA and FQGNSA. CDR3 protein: CASSLVGGRAPDTQYF. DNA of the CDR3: TGTGCCAGCAGCTTAGTAGGCGGGAGGGCCCCAGATACGCAGTATTTT. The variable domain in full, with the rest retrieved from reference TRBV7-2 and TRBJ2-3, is GAGVSQSPSNKVTEKGKDVELRCDPISGHTALYWYRQSLGQGLEFLIYFQGNSAPDKSGLPSDRFSAERTGGSVSTLTIQRTQQEDSAVYLCASSLVGGRAPDTQYFGPGTRLTVL.

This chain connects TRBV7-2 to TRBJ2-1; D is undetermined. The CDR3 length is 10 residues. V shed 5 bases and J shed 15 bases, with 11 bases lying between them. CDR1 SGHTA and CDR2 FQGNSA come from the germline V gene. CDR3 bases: TGTGCCAGCAGCGACGGACGGGCGTTCTTC. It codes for CASSDGRAFF.

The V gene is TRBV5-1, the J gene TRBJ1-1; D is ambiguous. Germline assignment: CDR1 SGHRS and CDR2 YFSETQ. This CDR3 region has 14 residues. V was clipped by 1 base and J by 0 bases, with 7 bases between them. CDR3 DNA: TGCGCCAGCAGCTTGTCATCTCTGAACACTGAAGCTTTCTTT. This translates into CASSLSSLNTEAFF.

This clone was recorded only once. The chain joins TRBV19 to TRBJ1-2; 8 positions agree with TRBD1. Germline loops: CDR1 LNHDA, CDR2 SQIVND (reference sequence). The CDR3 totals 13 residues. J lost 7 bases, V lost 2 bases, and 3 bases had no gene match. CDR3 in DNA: TGTGCCAGTAGTATAACAGGGGGTGGTGGCTACACCTTC. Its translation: CASSITGGGGYTF.

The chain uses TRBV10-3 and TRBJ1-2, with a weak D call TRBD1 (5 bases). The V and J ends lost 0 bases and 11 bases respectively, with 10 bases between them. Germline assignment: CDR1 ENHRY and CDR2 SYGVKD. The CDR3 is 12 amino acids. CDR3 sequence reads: CAISESDTIYTF. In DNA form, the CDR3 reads TGTGCCATCAGTGAGTCGGACACGATTTACACCTTC.